This TCR beta chain was identified in a study of cytomegalovirus exposure and HLA in healthy donors. Background on the study: Among the 350 to 500 donors who were genotyped, roughly 85% fell in the genetic ancestry cluster that is associated with self-reported Caucasian donors.

Whole-study results and caveats: In a later analysis, TCR association rates varied by HLA locus: DRB1 most, HLA-C fewest. Some V segments, including TRBV6-2 and TRBV6-3, were excluded as indistinguishable. With later analysis, a missense DCLRE1C variant became linked to TCR beta V- and J-gene trimming.

This clone was counted between two and nine times. Antigen unknown. In germline, CDR1 is SGHTA, CDR2 FQGNSA. The V gene end was trimmed by 2 bases and the J gene end by 5 bases; junction bases not matched to a gene: 13. The CDR3 has 17 residues. The PCR contained 60 Vbeta and 13 Jbeta primers. Assay: immunoSEQ multiplex PCR; the TCRdb copy retains only in-frame clones and omits some. The sample lists some 200,000 clones, nearly 80% occurring once. Sequencing was performed on PBMCs. The sequence was collected from a man younger than 35 in good health and CMV-seronegative. This chain joins TRBV7-2 and TRBJ2-7, with 9 nucleotides matching TRBD2. The CDR3, as DNA: TGTGCCAGCAGCTTATCTCCTTTGACTAGCGGTGGCCACGAGCAGTACTTC. Its translation: CASSLSPLTSGGHEQYF.